This T cell receptor beta chain derives from a study of post-analysis software for immune sequencing data. In the study overall: Recorded subtypes: relapsing-remitting, secondary progressive, progressive-relapsing; some patients unannotated. Whole-study results and caveats: A handful of TRBV segments (TRBV5-6, TRBV5-1 and TRBV20-1 among them) occurred more frequently in patients than in controls.

Carried by the TCR beta cDNA libraries were unique molecular identifiers. Each sample of roughly 0.95 to 10 million input T cells yielded roughly 500,000 cDNA molecules, so each molecule approximated one T cell. Each CDR3 protein gets one entry after TCRdb re-called the PCR reads with MiXCR. The sample carries fewer than 600,000 distinct CDR3 sequences, over 35% recorded once. CDR1 is SGDLS and CDR2 is YYNGEE in the germline V gene. V shed 4 bases, J shed 3 bases, and the junction held 9 bases outside the gene matches. The CDR3 has 15 residues. This clonotype was picked up a small number of times. The target antigen is unknown.

The specimen was blood. This rearrangement joins TRBV9 to TRBJ1-2, with TRBD1 matching over 7 bases. This TCR came from a girl between 5 and 17 years old with multiple sclerosis. The CDR3 DNA follows: TGTGCCAGCAGCCCCACGACAGGGAGTGACTATGGCTACACCTTC. This codes for CASSPTTGSDYGYTF.